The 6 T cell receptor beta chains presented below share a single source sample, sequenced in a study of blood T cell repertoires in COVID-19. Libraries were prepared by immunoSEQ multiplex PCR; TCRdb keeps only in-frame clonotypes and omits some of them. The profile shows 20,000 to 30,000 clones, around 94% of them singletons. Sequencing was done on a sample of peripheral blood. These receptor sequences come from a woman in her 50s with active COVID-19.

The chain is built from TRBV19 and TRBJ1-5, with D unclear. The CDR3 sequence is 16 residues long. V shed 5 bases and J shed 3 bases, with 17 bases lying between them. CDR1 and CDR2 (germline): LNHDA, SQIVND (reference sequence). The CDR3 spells CASSLRRSEANQPQHF. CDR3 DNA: TGTGCCAGTAGTTTGCGGCGGTCGGAAGCCAATCAGCCCCAGCATTTT.

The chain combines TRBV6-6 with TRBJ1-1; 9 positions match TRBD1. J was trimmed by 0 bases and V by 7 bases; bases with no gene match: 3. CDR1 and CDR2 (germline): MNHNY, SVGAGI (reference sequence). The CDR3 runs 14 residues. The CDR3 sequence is CASTGQGMNTEAFF. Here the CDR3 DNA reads TGTGCCAGCACCGGACAGGGGATGAACACTGAAGCTTTCTTT.

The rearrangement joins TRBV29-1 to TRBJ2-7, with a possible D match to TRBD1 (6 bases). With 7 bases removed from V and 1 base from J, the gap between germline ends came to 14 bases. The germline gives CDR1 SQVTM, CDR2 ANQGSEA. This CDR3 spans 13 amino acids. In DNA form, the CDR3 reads TGCAGCGGGAGTCAGGGGAATTCCTACGAGCAGTACTTC. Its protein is CSGSQGNSYEQYF.

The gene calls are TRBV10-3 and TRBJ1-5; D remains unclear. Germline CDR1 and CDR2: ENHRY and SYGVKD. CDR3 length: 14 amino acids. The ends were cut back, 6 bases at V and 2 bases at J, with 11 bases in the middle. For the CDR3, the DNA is TGTGCCATCAGGCCCGAGCGGGGCAATCAGCCCCAGCATTTT. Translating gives CAIRPERGNQPQHF.

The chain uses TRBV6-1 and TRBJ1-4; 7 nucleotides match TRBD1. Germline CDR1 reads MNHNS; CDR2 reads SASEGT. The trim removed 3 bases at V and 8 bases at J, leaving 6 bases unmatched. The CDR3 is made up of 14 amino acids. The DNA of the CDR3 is TGTGCCAGCAGTGAGTGGGACAGCGGAGAAAAACTGTTTTTT. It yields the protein CASSEWDSGEKLFF.

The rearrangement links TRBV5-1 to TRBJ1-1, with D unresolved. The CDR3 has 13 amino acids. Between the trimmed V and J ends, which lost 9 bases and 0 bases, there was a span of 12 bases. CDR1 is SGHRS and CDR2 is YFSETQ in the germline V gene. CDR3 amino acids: CATRPALNTEAFF. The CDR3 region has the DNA TGCGCCACCAGACCCGCGCTGAACACTGAAGCTTTCTTT. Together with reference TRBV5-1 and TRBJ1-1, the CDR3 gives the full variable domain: KAGVTQTPRYLIKTRGQQVTLSCSPISGHRSVSWYQQTPGQGLQFLFEYFSETQRNKGNFPGRFSGRQFSNSRSEMNVSTLELGDSALYLCATRPALNTEAFFGQGTRLTVV.